This T cell receptor (beta chain) stems from a study of blood T cells in healthy people across ages. Per-sample yields of isolated PBMCs were at least 7 million. The extraction recovered at least 5 micrograms of total RNA per sample. V trimming: 2 bases; J trimming: 6 bases; junction bases outside the gene matches: 12. Per germline, CDR1 MNHEY and CDR2 SMNVEV (reference sequence). The CDR3 runs 17 residues. Combining a sample-barcoded 5' primer with a J-beta primer mix, a second PCR ran for roughly 6 to 11 cycles. TCRdb reanalysed the 5' RACE reads using MiXCR and keeps one entry per CDR3 protein. The sample consists of approximately 730,000 distinct CDR3 sequences, roughly 45% of them appearing once.

Material for sequencing was blood. The gene calls are TRBV27 and TRBJ1-5, with TRBD1 matching 8 bases. The sequence was obtained from a woman aged 60-75 years in good health. The CDR3 is CASSLTWGTGRGQPQHF. Here the CDR3 DNA reads TGTGCCAGCAGTTTAACGTGGGGGACAGGCCGCGGTCAGCCCCAGCATTTT.